This section outlines one T cell receptor beta chain sequence together with its context. What it binds is not known. These data belong to a study of shared clonotypes between healthy human individuals. Study background: Donor composition was a couple of women and three men, aged 18 to 49. Findings and caveats of the study: Naive CD4 clonotype sharing across four donors was approximately 5%.

Researchers partitioned CD4+ cells into CD45RA+ naive and CD45RA-negative memory subsets. Trimming left V 6 bases short and J 6 bases short, with 21 bases between. In germline, CDR1 is MGHDK, CDR2 SYGVNS. This CDR3 is built from 15 residues. This was a deep-level run. The assay was immunoSEQ multiplex PCR, and TCRdb's table has in-frame clones only and misses some. The profile shows around 2.1 million clones, around 95% of them singletons. The sequencing input was naive CD4+ T cells sorted from blood. Described subset: CD45RA+ positively selected. The sequence derives from a man younger than 35 in good health. The gene calls are TRBV25-1 and TRBJ2-7, with D unresolved. CDR3 region: CASSPPGGPGGEQYF. The CDR3 nucleotides read TGTGCCAGCAGCCCCCCTGGCGGCCCGGGCGGCGAGCAGTACTTC.